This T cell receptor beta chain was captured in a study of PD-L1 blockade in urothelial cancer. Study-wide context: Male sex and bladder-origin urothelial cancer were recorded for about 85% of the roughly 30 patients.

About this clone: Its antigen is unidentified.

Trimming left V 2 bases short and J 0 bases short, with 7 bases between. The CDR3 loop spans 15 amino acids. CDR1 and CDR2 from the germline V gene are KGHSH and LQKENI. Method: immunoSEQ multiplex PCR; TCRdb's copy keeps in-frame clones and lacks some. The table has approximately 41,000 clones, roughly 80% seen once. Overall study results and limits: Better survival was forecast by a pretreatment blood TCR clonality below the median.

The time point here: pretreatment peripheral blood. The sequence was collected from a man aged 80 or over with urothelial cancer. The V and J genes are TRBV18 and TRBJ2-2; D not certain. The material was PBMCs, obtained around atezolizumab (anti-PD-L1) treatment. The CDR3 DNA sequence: TGTGCCAGCTCACCATTGACTTCGAACACCGGGGAGCTGTTTTTT. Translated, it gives CASSPLTSNTGELFF.